This entry lists 25 T cell receptor delta chains sequenced from one sample in a study of delta chains in infants with herpesvirus infections (dated by TCRdb to 2022 to 2023). Libraries were constructed by RT-PCR. The listed sequencing device is Illumina MiSeq. To generate TCR cDNA, RNA from PBMC was reverse transcribed using SuperScript II together with primers specific for the gamma chain and the delta chain. TCRdb recomputed clones from the public reads with CATT; identical DNA rows were then combined. The sample table holds under 350 delta-chain clones, of which 15% to 20% were seen once. The ten top clones hold around 30% of the sample. The sequences come from peripheral blood, collected at time point 2 of longitudinal follow-up. The receptors here all came from a human donor who was a Ugandan infant, either HIV-exposed or HIV-unexposed (not recorded which).

This clone was counted only a few times. A read error likely explains this, since a far larger clone differs by one base. V gene TRDV1 combines with J gene TRDJ1; either TRDD2 or TRDD3 may fit D (5 bases each). This CDR3 contains 20 residues. Germline CDR1 reads TSWWSYY; CDR2 reads QGS. Trimming removed 4 bases at V and 5 bases at J, with 32 bases between. The CDR3 here is CALGVLLGFPFPYCSDKLIF. CDR3 coding DNA: TGTGCTCTTGGGGTACTATTGGGGTTCCCTTTCCCCTACTGTTCAGATAAACTCATCTTT.

As to this clone: This may come from a read error, since a much larger clone is one base off. V usage is TRDV2 and J usage is TRDJ1; 9 nucleotides agree with TRDD3. The J gene is absent in TCRdb and was assigned here via DNA matching to germline. With V trimmed by 3 bases and J by 4 bases, 8 bases remained unmatched. Germline CDR1 reads GEAIGNYY; CDR2 reads EKD. This CDR3 region has 15 residues. The DNA of the CDR3 is TGTGCCTGTGACGGCTTGGGGGATATGAACGATAAACTCATCTTT. Amino acid sequence: CACDGLGDMNDKLIF.

This clone turned up a few times. A far larger clone is one nucleotide away, so this likely arose from a read error. V is TRDV1 and J is TRDJ1; D might be TRDD3 (5 bases). Germline CDR1 and CDR2: TSWWSYY and QGS. The CDR3 has 12 amino acids. The CDR3 nucleotides are TGTGCTCTTGGGGAAATTTGGGGTAAACGCATCTTT. Translated, it gives CALGEIWGKRIF.

This clone is hyperexpanded (1% or more) by share. The V call is TRDV2, the J call TRDJ1; TRDD3 aligns across 8 bases. The CDR3 contains 19 residues. V gave up 3 bases and J gave up 2 bases; unmatched junction bases: 19. Germline CDR1 is GEAIGNYY and CDR2 is EKD. The CDR3 reads CACDPVLGGPTTSTDKLIF. DNA for the CDR3: TGTGCCTGTGACCCTGTACTGGGGGGCCCAACGACTTCAACCGATAAACTCATCTTT.

A remark on this clone: Since a much larger clone is just one base distant, this may be a read error. This chain connects TRDV1 to TRDJ1; 7 nucleotides line up with TRDD3. The CDR3 loop spans 22 amino acids. CDR1 and CDR2 (germline): TSWWSYY, QGS. With V trimmed by 3 bases and J by 3 bases, 28 bases remained unmatched. The chain's CDR3 is CALGDPSQGYMGDLKGADKLIF. CDR3 coding DNA: TGTGCTCTTGGGGACCCCTCACAGGGATACATGGGGGACCTAAAAGGAGCCGATAAACTCATCTTT.

In its sample, this clone ranks as hyperexpanded. CDR3 amino acids: CALGVPLPKGILPYTDKLIF. The DNA for the CDR3 is TGTGCTCTTGGGGTCCCCTTACCTAAGGGGATACTTCCTTACACCGATAAACTCATCTTT. The chain has TRDV1 and TRDJ1; 8 nucleotides align to TRDD3. The V and J ends lost 4 bases and 0 bases, in that order; junction bases with no gene match: 19. The V gene's germline CDR1 is TSWWSYY and CDR2 QGS. CDR3 length: 20 amino acids.

Within the sample, this clone is hyperexpanded. The same CDR3 is also encoded by other DNA sequences in this sample. This chain joins TRDV1 and TRDJ1; D possibly uses TRDD2 or TRDD3 (6 bases each). Trimming removed 1 base from V and 0 bases from J, with 27 bases in between. CDR1 is TSWWSYY, CDR2 QGS, per germline. CDR3 length equals 21 residues. As DNA, the CDR3 is TGTGCTCTTGGGGAACCTCCGTCCTACCTGGGGCCAGGACCTTACACCGATAAACTCATCTTT. Translated, it gives CALGEPPSYLGPGPYTDKLIF.

In this sample, this clone is large (0.1 to 1%). The chain joins TRDV2 to TRDJ1; 11 positions agree with TRDD3. Germline V CDR1 and CDR2: GEAIGNYY, EKD. The CDR3 has 14 residues. The V segment lost 1 base and the J segment 4 bases; nucleotides outside the gene matches: 1. CDR3 in amino acids: CACDTLGDNDKLIF. The DNA of the CDR3 is TGTGCCTGTGACACACTGGGGGATAACGATAAACTCATCTTT.

The chain joins TRDV3 to TRDJ1, with a possible D match to TRDD3 (5 bases). This CDR3 has 17 residues. Germline CDR1 is TVYSNPD and CDR2 is GDNSRS (reference sequence). CDR3 bases: TGTGCGGCCACAATCAATGTGAGCGGATGGGGCACCGATAAACTCATCTTT. This codes for CAATINVSGWGTDKLIF.

This chain links TRDV2 with TRDJ3, with TRDD3 identical over 7 bases. The CDR3 runs to 17 residues. Trimming removed 1 base from V and 2 bases from J; junction bases left unmatched: 4. Germline V gives CDR1 GEAIGNYY, CDR2 EKD. The CDR3 spells CACDTVLGTWDTRQMFF. CDR3 in DNA: TGTGCCTGTGACACTGTACTGGGGACCTGGGACACCCGACAGATGTTTTTC.

This clone was seen a few times. It differs at one base from a far larger clone, so likely a read error. The chain links TRDV1 to TRDJ1; the D call may be TRDD2 or TRDD3 (5 bases each). Per germline, CDR1 TSWWSYY and CDR2 QGS. V was cut by 0 bases and J by 5 bases, with 28 bases left in between. The CDR3 sequence is 20 residues long. The CDR3 DNA sequence: TGTGCTCTTGGGGAACTATTGGGGTTCCCTTTCCCCTACTGTACAGATAAACTCATCTTT. It specifies CALGELLGFPFPYCTDKLIF.

Details on this clone: This likely stems from a read error, as it lies one base from a far larger clone. The J gene is TRDJ2, the V gene TRDV1; 7 positions match TRDD3. V dropped 3 bases and J dropped 2; count of bases not matched to a gene: 15. This CDR3 spans 19 amino acids. From germline, CDR1 is TSWWSYY and CDR2 QGS. The CDR3 spells CALGDPGGGKHLLTAQLFF. The CDR3 bases are TGTGCTCTTGGGGACCCTGGGGGGGGTAAACATCTCTTGACAGCACAACTCTTCTTT.

In the case of this clone: A read error is the likely source, as a far larger clone sits one nucleotide away. This sequence joins TRDV2 and TRDJ1; tentatively, D is TRDD3 (6 bases). Germline V gene sequence: CDR1 GEAIGNYY, CDR2 EKD. The CDR3 is made up of 16 amino acids. The ends were cut back, 0 bases at V and 2 bases at J, with 15 bases in the middle. CDR3 DNA sequence: TGTGCCTGTGACACCGTCTGGGGCACTAGAACCGATAAACTCATCTTT. Protein sequence: CACDTVWGTRTDKLIF.

A remark on this clone: A far larger clone is just one base off, so this is likely a read error. Other DNA sequences of this sample code for an identical CDR3. The chain recombines TRDV1 with TRDJ1, with 13 bases identical to TRDD3. J was trimmed by 0 bases and V by 4 bases; bases with no gene match: 8. The CDR3 has 18 residues. Germline V gives CDR1 TSWWSYY, CDR2 QGS. This CDR3 is CALGAPLLGDTYTDKLIF. Written as DNA, the CDR3 is TGTGCTCTTGGGGCACCATTACTGGGGGATACGTACACCGATAAACTCATCTTT.

The table lists this clone with a few counts. This sequence is one base from a far larger clone and is likely a read error. J is TRDJ1 and V is TRDV1; 13 positions agree with TRDD3. With V trimmed by 7 bases and J by 0 bases, 11 bases remained unmatched. The germline CDR1 and CDR2 sequences are TSWWSYY and QGS. This CDR3 is built from 18 residues. The CDR3 coding sequence is TGTGCTCTTGTGGCCCCATTACTGGGGGATACGTACACCGATAAACTCATCTTT. Its protein product is CALVAPLLGDTYTDKLIF.

By frequency in the sample, this clone is hyperexpanded (1% or more). J is TRDJ1 and V is TRAV38-2/DV8, with D possibly matching TRDD3 (7 bases). CDR1 TSESDYY and CDR2 QEAYKQQN come from the germline V gene. This CDR3 has 22 amino acids. The V and J ends lost 1 base and 7 bases respectively, with 38 bases between them. Written as DNA, the CDR3 is TGTGCTTATAGGAGCTCTATGCCTTCCCCCAGGTTTACTGGGGTCCAGGGCTTTAAACTCATCTTT. It translates to CAYRSSMPSPRFTGVQGFKLIF.

The sample holds a few counts of this clone. A read error may be the cause here, since a much bigger clone is one base away. V and J are TRAV29/DV5 and TRDJ1, with D perhaps assigned TRDD2 or TRDD3 (5 bases each). This CDR3 comprises 23 residues. The germline gives CDR1 NSMFDY, CDR2 ISSIKDK. The CDR3 DNA sequence: TGTGCAACAAGCGTGGGTTTTCTTAGTCTTCCCAGGGGGGTCCCTCGGGGCACCGATAAACTCATCTTT. Its protein is CATSVGFLSLPRGVPRGTDKLIF.

Details on this clone: This may stem from a read error, because a much larger clone lies one nucleotide away. The CDR3: CALGELFVRWGTGGQPGLIF. The CDR3 region has the DNA TGTGCTCTTGGGGAACTTTTCGTACGCTGGGGTACTGGGGGTCAGCCGGGACTCATCTTT. J is TRDJ1 and V is TRDV1; 8 bases are a match to TRDD3. Trimming took 0 bases from V and 10 from J; bases not matched to a gene: 25. Germline V gene sequence: CDR1 TSWWSYY, CDR2 QGS. The CDR3 runs 20 residues.

CDR3 amino acids: CASGGGPRLPPLLDWGIRDERTVNGKLIF. The CDR3 coding sequence is TGTGCCTCGGGGGGAGGGCCCCGCCTTCCCCCCCTCCTCGACTGGGGGATACGCGATGAAAGAACTGTTAATGGTAAACTCATCTTT. Without a V gene call, the J gene is given as TRDJ1; whether TRDD3, the table's D call, matches the DNA was not checked. This CDR3 has 29 residues.

As to this clone: The junction and the germline gene differ at one end; a read error may be behind it. The chain couples TRDV1 to TRDJ1; 8 bases are a match to TRDD3. Germline matching of the DNA provided the J gene here, since TCRdb leaves it blank. The CDR3 totals 20 residues. Looked up from germline, CDR1 is TSWWSYY and CDR2 is QGS. The CDR3 reads CAHGVPLPKGILPCTDKLIF. In DNA form, the CDR3 reads TGTGCTCATGGGGTCCCCTTACCTAAGGGGATACTTCCTTGCACCGATAAACTCATCTTT.

This clone is medium-sized in the sample. A much larger clone lies one base from this, so it may be a read error. V is TRDV2 and J is TRDJ2; 12 positions agree with TRDD3. TCRdb is silent on the J gene; assignment here came from matching the DNA to germline. CDR3 size: 16 residues. Germline V gene sequence: CDR1 GEAIGNYY, CDR2 EKD. The trim removed 2 bases at V and 5 bases at J, leaving 5 bases unmatched. CDR3 in amino acids: CACDILGDTHTAQLFF. In DNA form, the CDR3 reads TGTGCCTGTGACATCCTGGGGGATACGCATACAGCACAACTCTTCTTT.

As for this clone: A much larger clone is a single base away; this may be a read error. The V gene is TRDV1, the J gene TRDJ1, with TRDD3 identical over 10 bases. Per the germline V gene, CDR1 is TSWWSYY and CDR2 is QGS. V was clipped by 0 bases and J by 0 bases; unmatched bases: 34. The CDR3 is 27 residues long. The CDR3 reads CALGELSIEEPSQLGDTLNLYTDKLIF. Here the CDR3 DNA reads TGTGCTCTTGGGGAACTTTCTATAGAAGAGCCTTCCCAATTGGGGGATACTCTCAACCTGTACACCGATAAACTCATCTTT.

This clone is deemed hyperexpanded. The chain carries TRDV2 and TRDJ3, with 10 nucleotides matching TRDD3. After removal of 0 bases from V and 0 bases from J, the junction contained 1 base not matched to a gene. From germline, CDR1 is GEAIGNYY and CDR2 EKD. The CDR3 covers 18 residues. The chain's CDR3 is CACDTAGGYSWDTRQMFF. The DNA for the CDR3 is TGTGCCTGTGACACCGCTGGGGGATACTCCTGGGACACCCGACAGATGTTTTTC.

In its sample, this clone was seen once. This probably arose from a read error, given a far larger clone one base away. J gene calling gave no result, while the V gene is TRDV1; the table gives TRDD3 as D, unverified against the DNA. The CDR3 has 20 residues. Germline CDR1 TSWWSYY, CDR2 QGS. The CDR3 region is CALGTRRPSPFYGDTDKLIF. In nucleotides, the CDR3 is TGTGCTCTTGGGACACGAAGGCCTTCCCCTTTTTATGGGGACACCGATAAACTTATCTTT.

The chain uses TRDV2 and TRDJ1; 9 bases fit TRDD3. TCRdb supplies no J gene; here it was assigned by aligning the nucleotide sequence to germline. J gave up 0 bases and V 0 bases, and 16 bases lay outside the gene matches. The CDR3 extends over 20 amino acids. Germline CDR1 GEAIGNYY, CDR2 EKD. The CDR3 nucleotides are TGTGCCTGTGACACCGTGTTCGGGGGATACAGTTCGACGTACACCGATAAACTCATCTTT. This translates into CACDTVFGGYSSTYTDKLIF.